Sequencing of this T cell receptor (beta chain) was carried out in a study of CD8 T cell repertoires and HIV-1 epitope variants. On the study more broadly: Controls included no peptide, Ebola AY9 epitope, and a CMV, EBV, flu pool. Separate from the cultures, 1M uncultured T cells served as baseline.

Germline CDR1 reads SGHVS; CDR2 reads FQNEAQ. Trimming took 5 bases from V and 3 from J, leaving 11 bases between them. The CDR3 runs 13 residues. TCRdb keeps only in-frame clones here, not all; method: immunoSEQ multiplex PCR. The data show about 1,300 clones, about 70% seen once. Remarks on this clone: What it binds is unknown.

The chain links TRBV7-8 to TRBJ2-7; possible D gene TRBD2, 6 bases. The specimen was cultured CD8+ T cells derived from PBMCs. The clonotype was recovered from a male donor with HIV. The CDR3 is CASSPVGGYEQYF. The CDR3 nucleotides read TGTGCCAGCAGCCCTGTGGGGGGCTACGAGCAGTACTTC. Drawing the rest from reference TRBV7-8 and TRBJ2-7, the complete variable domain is GAGVSQSPRYKVAKRGQDVALRCDPISGHVSLFWYQQALGQGPEFLTYFQNEAQLDKSGLPSDRFFAERPEGSVSTLKIQRTQQEDSAVYLCASSPVGGYEQYFGPGTRLTVT.